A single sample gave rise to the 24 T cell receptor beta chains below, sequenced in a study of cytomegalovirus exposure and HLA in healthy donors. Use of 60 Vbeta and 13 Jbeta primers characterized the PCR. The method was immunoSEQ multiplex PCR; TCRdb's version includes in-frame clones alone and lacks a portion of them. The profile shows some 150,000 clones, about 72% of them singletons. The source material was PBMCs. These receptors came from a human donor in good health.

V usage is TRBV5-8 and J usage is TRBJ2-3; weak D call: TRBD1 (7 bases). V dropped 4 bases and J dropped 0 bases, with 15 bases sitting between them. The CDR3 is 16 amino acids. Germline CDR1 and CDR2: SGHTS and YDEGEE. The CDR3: CASSTGDRSSTDTQYF. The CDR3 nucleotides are TGTGCCAGCAGCACGGGGGACAGATCTAGCACAGATACGCAGTATTTT.

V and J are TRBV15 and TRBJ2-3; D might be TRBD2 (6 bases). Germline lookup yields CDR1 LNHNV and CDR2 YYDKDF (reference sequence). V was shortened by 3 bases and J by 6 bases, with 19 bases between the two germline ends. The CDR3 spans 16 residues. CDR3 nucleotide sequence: TGTGCCACCAGCAGCTTCTTGGGCGGGGAAGGGGATACGCAGTATTTT. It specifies CATSSFLGGEGDTQYF.

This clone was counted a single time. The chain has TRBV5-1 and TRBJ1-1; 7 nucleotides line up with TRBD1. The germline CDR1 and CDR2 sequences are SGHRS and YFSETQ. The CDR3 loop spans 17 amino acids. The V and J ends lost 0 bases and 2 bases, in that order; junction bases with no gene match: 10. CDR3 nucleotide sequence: TGCGCCAGCAGCTTGGCCACCCATGGGACAGTAAACACTGAAGCTTTCTTT. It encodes CASSLATHGTVNTEAFF. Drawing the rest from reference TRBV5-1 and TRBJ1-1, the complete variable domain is KAGVTQTPRYLIKTRGQQVTLSCSPISGHRSVSWYQQTPGQGLQFLFEYFSETQRNKGNFPGRFSGRQFSNSRSEMNVSTLELGDSALYLCASSLATHGTVNTEAFFGQGTRLTVV.

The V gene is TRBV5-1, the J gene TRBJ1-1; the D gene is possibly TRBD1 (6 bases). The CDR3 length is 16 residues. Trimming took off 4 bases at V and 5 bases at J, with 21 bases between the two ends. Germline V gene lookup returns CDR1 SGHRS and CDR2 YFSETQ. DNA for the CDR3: TGCGCCAGCAGCAGTACAGGGACCCAAGGTGGGACTGAAGCTTTCTTT. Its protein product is CASSSTGTQGGTEAFF.

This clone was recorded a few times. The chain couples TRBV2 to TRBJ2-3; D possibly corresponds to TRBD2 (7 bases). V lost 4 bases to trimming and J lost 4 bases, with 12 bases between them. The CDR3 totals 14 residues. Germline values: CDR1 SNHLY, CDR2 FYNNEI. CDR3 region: CASSGGGGADTQYF. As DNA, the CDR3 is TGTGCCAGCAGTGGAGGGGGGGGAGCAGATACGCAGTATTTT.

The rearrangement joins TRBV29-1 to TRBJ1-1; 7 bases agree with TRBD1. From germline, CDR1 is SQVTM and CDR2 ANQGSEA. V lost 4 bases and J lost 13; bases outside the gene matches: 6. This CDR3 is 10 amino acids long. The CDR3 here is CSVGDSGGFF. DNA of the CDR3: TGCAGCGTTGGGGACTCAGGGGGTTTCTTT.

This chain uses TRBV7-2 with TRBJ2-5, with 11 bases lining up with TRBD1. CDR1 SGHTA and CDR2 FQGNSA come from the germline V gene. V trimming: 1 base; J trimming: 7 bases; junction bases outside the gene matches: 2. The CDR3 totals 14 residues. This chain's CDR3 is CASSLGGQGGTQYF. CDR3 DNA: TGTGCCAGCAGCTTAGGGGGACAGGGGGGGACCCAGTACTTC.

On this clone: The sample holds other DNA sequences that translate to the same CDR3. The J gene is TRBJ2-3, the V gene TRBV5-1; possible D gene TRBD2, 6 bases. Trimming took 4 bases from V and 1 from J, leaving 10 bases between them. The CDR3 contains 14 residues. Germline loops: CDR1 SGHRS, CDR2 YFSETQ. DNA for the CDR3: TGCGCCAGCAGCCTCGGGGGAGGCACAGATACGCAGTATTTT. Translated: CASSLGGGTDTQYF. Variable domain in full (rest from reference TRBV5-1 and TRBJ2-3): KAGVTQTPRYLIKTRGQQVTLSCSPISGHRSVSWYQQTPGQGLQFLFEYFSETQRNKGNFPGRFSGRQFSNSRSEMNVSTLELGDSALYLCASSLGGGTDTQYFGPGTRLTVL.

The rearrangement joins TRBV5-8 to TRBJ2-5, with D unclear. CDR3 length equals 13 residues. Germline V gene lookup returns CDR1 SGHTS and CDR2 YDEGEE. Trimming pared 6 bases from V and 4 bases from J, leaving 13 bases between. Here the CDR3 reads CASTYAAAETQYF. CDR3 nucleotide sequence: TGTGCCAGCACTTATGCGGCGGCAGAGACCCAGTACTTC. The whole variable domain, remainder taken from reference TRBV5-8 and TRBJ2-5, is EAGVTQSPTHLIKTRGQQATLRCSPISGHTSVYWYQQALGLGLQFLLWYDEGEERNRGNFPPRFSGRQFPNYSSELNVNALELEDSALYLCASTYAAAETQYFGPGTRLLVL.

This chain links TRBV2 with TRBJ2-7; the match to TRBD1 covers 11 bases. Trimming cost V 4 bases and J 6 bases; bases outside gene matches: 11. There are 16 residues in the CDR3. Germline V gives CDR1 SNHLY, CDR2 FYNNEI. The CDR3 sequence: CASSGTGGAAFSEQYF. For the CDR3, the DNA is TGTGCCAGCAGTGGGACAGGGGGCGCCGCTTTCTCCGAGCAGTACTTC.

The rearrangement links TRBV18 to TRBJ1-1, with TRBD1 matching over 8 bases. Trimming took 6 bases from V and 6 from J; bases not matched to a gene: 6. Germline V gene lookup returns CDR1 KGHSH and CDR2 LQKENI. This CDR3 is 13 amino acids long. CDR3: CASSLDRVAEAFF. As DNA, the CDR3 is TGTGCCAGCTCTCTGGACAGGGTCGCTGAAGCTTTCTTT.

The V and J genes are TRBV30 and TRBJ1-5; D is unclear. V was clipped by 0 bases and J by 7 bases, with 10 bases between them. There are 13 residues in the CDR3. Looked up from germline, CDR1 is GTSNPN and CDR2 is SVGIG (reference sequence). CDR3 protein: CAWSVAARQPQHF. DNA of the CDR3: TGTGCCTGGAGTGTTGCAGCGCGCCAGCCCCAGCATTTT.

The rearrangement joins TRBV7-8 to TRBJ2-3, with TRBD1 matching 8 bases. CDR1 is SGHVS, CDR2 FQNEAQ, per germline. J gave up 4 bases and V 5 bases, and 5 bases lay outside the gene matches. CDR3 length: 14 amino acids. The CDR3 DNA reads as TGTGCCAGCAGCGTGGACAGGGAGGCAGATACGCAGTATTTT. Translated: CASSVDREADTQYF.

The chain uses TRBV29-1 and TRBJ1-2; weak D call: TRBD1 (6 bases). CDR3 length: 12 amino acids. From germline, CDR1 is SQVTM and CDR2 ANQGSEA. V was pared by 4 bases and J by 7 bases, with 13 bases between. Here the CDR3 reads CSVGTDRGGYTF. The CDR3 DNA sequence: TGCAGCGTTGGGACAGATCGAGGTGGCTACACCTTC.

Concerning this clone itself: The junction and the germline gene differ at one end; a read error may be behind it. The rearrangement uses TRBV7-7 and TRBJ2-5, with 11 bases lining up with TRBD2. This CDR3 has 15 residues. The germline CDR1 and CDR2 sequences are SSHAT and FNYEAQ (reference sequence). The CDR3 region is CASSLAGGPGETQYF. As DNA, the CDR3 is TGTGCTAGCAGCTTAGCGGGGGGGCCGGGAGAGACCCAGTACTTC.

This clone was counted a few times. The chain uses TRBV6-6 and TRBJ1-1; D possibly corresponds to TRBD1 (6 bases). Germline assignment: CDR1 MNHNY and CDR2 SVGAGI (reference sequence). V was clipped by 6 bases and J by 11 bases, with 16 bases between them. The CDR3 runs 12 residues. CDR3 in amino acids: CASRVQQGHAFF. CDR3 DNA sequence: TGTGCCAGCAGGGTCCAACAGGGACACGCTTTCTTT.

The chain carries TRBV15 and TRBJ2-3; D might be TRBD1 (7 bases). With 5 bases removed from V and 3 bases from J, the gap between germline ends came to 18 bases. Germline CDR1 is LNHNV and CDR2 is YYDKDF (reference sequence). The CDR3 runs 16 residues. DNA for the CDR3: TGTGCCACCAGCGGACTAAAGACAGGGCTGACAGATACGCAGTATTTT. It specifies CATSGLKTGLTDTQYF.

The CDR3 DNA sequence: TGTGCCAGCAGCTTAGATAGTATCTCCTACGAGCAGTACTTC. Protein sequence: CASSLDSISYEQYF. J is TRBJ2-7 and V is TRBV7-8; D gene uncertain. CDR1 is SGHVS and CDR2 is FQNEAQ in the germline V gene. The CDR3 runs 14 residues. V lost 1 base and J 0 bases, leaving 7 bases between the germline ends.

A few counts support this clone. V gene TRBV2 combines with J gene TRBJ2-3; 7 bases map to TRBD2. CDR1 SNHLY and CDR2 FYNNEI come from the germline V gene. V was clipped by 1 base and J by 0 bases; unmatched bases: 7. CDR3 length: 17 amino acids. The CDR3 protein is CASSEVTWDYSTDTQYF. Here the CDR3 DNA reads TGTGCCAGCAGTGAAGTAACCTGGGACTATAGCACAGATACGCAGTATTTT.

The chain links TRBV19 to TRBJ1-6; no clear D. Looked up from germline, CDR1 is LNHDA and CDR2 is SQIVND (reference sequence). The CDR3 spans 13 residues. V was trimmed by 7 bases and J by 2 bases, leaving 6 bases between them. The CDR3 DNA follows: TGTGCCAGTATGCGGGCCTATAATTCACCCCTCCACTTT. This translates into CASMRAYNSPLHF.

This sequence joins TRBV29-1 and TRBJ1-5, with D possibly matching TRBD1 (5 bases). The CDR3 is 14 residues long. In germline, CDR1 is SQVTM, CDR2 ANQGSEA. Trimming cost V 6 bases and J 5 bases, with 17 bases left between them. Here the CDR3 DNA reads TGCAGCGTCAGGACATCGAATCCGGATCAGCCCCAGCATTTT. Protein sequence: CSVRTSNPDQPQHF.

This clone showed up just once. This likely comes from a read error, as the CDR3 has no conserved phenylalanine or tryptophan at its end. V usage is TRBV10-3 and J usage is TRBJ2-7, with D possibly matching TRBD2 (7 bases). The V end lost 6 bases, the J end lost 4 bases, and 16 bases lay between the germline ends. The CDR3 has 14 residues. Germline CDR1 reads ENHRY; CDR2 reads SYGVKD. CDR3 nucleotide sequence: TGTGCCATCAGCCCTCCGGGGGGCTTATACGAGCAGTACCTC. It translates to CAISPPGGLYEQYL.

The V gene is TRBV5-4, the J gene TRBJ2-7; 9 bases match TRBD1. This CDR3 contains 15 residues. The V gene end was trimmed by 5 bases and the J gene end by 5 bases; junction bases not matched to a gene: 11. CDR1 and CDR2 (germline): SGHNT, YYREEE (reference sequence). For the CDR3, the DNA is TGTGCCAGCAGATCCGGGACAGGGTCTTCCCACGAGCAGTACTTC. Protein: CASRSGTGSSHEQYF. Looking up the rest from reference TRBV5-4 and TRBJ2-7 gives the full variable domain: ETGVTQSPTHLIKTRGQQVTLRCSSQSGHNTVSWYQQALGQGPQFIFQYYREEENGRGNFPPRFSGLQFPNYSSELNVNALELDDSALYLCASRSGTGSSHEQYFGPGTRLTVT.

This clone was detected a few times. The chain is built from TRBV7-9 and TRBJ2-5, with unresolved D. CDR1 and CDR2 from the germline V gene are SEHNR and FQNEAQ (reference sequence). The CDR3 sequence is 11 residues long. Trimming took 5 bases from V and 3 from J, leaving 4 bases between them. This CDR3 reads CASSPKETQYF. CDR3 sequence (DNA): TGTGCCAGCAGCCCCAAAGAGACCCAGTACTTC.